Below, one T cell receptor (beta chain) is given with its context. As originally analysed: Estimates of nucleated cell counts were drawn from the amplification of reference gene primers. The protocol was immunoSEQ multiplex PCR, while the TCRdb copy is restricted to in-frame clones and leaves out a portion. For V, J and clone size, that table is used; D and trimming come from the DNA. The sample comprises some 120,000 clones, around four fifths of which are singletons, and roughly 25% rests with the top ten. These data originate in a study of blood T cell repertoires in COVID-19. Background on the study: PBMCs, B-cell-depleted T cells, or T cells were the source of the cDNA or gDNA that made up the material.

The source is a human donor in a cohort sampled during active COVID-19. The sequencing sample was made of peripheral blood.

CDR3 nucleotide sequence: TGTGCCAGCAGCTCCAACCGGGAGGGGAGGTTTTCACCCCTCCACTTT. Translation: CASSSNREGRFSPLHF. This sequence joins TRBV7-2 and TRBJ1-6; D may be TRBD1 (5 bases). CDR3 size: 16 residues. Germline loops: CDR1 SGHTA, CDR2 FQGNSA. V lost 4 bases to trimming and J lost 9 bases, with 19 bases between them.